These 3 T cell receptor beta chains were sequenced from one sample in a study of blood T cell repertoires in COVID-19. Some clones are missing from TCRdb's copy, which holds only in-frame ones; the method was immunoSEQ multiplex PCR. The profile shows some 110,000 clones, 70% to 85% of them singletons. Sequenced sample: peripheral blood. Source of these receptors: a man aged 50-60 years with acute or convalescent COVID-19.

This clone was counted a single time. V usage is TRBV11-2 and J usage is TRBJ2-7; 9 bases are a match to TRBD1. The CDR3 is 18 amino acids. Trimming cost V 2 bases and J 0 bases; bases outside gene matches: 11. The germline CDR1 and CDR2 sequences are SGHAT and FQNNGV. The CDR3 DNA reads as TGTGCCAGCAGCTTAACTACAGGGGGCCTGAGGAGCTCCTACGAGCAGTACTTC. Its protein is CASSLTTGGLRSSYEQYF.

The gene calls are TRBV10-1 and TRBJ2-3; 7 bases agree with TRBD1. The CDR3 runs to 16 residues. Germline assignment: CDR1 WNHNN and CDR2 SYGVQD (reference sequence). V was clipped by 6 bases and J by 0 bases; unmatched bases: 9. CDR3 region: CASSSVGTASTDTQYF. The CDR3 DNA sequence: TGCGCCAGCAGCTCCGTTGGGACAGCTAGCACAGATACGCAGTATTTT.

This clone has a single count. CDR3 in amino acids: CASSKVSGQVNTGELFF. In DNA form, the CDR3 reads TGTGCCAGCAGCAAAGTATCGGGACAGGTGAACACCGGGGAGCTGTTTTTT. The chain links TRBV21-1 to TRBJ2-2; TRBD1 was called by the table and not checked on the DNA. TRBV21-1 represents a pseudogene. This CDR3 spans 17 amino acids.